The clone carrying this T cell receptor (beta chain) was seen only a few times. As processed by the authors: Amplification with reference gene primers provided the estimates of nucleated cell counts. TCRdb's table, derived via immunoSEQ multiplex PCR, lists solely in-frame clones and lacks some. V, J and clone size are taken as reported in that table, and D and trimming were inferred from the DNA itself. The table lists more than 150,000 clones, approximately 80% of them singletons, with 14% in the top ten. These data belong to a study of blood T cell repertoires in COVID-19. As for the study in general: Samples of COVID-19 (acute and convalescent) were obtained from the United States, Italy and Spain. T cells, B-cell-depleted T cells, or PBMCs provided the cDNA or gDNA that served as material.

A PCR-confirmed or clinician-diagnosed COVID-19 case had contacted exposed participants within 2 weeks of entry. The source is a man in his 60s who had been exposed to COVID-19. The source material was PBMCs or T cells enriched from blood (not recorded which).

CDR3 in amino acids: CSAVGQGSTEAFF. The CDR3 nucleotides read TGCAGCGCGGTGGGACAGGGGTCCACTGAAGCTTTCTTT. The gene calls are TRBV29-1 and TRBJ1-1, with 10 nucleotides matching TRBD1. CDR1 and CDR2 from the germline V gene are SQVTM and ANQGSEA. CDR3 length: 13 residues. V lost 7 bases to trimming and J lost 4 bases; unmatched junction nucleotides: 6.